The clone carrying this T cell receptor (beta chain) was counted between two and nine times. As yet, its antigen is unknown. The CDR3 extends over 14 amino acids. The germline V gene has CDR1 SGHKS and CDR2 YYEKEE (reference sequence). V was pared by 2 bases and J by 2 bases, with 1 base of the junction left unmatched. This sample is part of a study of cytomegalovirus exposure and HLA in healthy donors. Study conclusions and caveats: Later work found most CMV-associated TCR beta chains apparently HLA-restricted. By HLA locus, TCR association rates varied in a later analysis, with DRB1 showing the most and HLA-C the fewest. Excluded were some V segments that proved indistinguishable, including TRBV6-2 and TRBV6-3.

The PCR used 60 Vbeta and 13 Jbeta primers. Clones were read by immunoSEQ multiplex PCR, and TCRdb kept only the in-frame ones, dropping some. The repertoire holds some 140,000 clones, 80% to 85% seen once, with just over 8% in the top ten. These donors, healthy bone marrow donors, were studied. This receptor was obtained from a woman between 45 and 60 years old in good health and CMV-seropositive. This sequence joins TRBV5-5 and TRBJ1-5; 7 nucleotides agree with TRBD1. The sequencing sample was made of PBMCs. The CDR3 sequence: CASSFTGGNQPQHF. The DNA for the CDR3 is TGTGCCAGCAGCTTCACAGGGGGCAATCAGCCCCAGCATTTT.